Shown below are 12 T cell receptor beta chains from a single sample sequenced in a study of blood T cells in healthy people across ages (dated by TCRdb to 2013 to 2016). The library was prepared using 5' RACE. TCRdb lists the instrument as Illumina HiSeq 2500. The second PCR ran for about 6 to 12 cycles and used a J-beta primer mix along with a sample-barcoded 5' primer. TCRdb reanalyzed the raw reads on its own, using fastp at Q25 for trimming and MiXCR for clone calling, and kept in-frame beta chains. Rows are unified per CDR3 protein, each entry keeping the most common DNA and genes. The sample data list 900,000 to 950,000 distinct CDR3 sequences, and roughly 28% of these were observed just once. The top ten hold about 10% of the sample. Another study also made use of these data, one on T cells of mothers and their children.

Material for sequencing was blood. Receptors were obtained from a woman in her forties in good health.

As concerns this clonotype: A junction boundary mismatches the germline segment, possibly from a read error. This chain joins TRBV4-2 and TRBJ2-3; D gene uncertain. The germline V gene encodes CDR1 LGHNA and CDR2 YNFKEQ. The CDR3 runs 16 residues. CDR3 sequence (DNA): TGTGCCTGCAGCCAAGATAAGCTAGGGCTCACAGATACGCAGTATTTT. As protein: CACSQDKLGLTDTQYF.

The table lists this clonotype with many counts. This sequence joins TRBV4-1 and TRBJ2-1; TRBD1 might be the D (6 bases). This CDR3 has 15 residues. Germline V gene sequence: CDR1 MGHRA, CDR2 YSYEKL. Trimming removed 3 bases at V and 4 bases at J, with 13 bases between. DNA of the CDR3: TGCGCCAGCAGCCAGAGGCAGGGGCCTTACAATGAGCAGTTCTTC. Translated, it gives CASSQRQGPYNEQFF.

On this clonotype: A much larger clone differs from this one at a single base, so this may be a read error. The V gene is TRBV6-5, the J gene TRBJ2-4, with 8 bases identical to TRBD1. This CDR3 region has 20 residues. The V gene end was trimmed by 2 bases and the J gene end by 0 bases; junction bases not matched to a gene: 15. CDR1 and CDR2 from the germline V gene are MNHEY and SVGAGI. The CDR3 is CASSYLNLYRGDLAKNIQYF. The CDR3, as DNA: TGTGCCAGCAGTTACCTAAATTTATACAGGGGGGACCTAGCCAAAAACATTCAGTACTTC.

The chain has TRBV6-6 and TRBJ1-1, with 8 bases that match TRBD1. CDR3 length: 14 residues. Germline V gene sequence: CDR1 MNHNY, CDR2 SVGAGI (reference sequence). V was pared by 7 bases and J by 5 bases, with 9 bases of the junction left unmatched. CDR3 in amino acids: CASNPRGRNTEAFF. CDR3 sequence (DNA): TGTGCCAGCAACCCCAGGGGGCGGAATACTGAAGCTTTCTTT.

CDR3 residues: CASSLENYLNTDTQYF. CDR3 bases: TGCGCCAGCAGCTTGGAGAACTATTTAAACACAGATACGCAGTATTTT. The chain links TRBV5-1 to TRBJ2-3; D remains unclear. There are 16 residues in the CDR3. In germline, CDR1 is SGHRS, CDR2 YFSETQ. With 0 bases removed from V and 2 bases from J, the gap between germline ends came to 13 bases. Complete variable domain (other parts from reference TRBV5-1 and TRBJ2-3): KAGVTQTPRYLIKTRGQQVTLSCSPISGHRSVSWYQQTPGQGLQFLFEYFSETQRNKGNFPGRFSGRQFSNSRSEMNVSTLELGDSALYLCASSLENYLNTDTQYFGPGTRLTVL.

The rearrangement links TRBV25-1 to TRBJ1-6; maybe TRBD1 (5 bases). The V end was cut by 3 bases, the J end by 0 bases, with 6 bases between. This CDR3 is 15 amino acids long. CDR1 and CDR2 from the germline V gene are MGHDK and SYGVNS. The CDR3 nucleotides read TGTGCCAGCAGTGACGGGGGCTCCTATAATTCACCCCTCCACTTT. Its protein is CASSDGGSYNSPLHF.

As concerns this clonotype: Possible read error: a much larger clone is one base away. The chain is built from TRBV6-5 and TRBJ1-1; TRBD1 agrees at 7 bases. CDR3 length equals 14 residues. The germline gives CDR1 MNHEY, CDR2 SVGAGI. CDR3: CASSYSRGRTEVFF. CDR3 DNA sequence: TGTGCCAGCAGTTACTCGAGGGGGCGGACTGAAGTTTTCTTT.

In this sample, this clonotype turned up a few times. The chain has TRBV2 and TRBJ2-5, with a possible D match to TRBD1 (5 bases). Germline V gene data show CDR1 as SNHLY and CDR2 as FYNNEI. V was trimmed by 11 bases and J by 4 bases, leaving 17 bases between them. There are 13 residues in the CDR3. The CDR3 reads CAHGPGLRETQYF. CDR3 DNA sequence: TGTGCCCACGGGCCAGGGTTGCGAGAGACCCAGTACTTC.

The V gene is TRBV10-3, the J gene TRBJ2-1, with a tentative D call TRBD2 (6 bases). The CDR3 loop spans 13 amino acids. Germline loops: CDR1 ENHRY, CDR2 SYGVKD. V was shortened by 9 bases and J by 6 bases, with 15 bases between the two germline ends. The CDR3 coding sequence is TGTGCCATGGGGACTCCTGTTATCAATGAGCAGTTCTTC. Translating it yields CAMGTPVINEQFF.

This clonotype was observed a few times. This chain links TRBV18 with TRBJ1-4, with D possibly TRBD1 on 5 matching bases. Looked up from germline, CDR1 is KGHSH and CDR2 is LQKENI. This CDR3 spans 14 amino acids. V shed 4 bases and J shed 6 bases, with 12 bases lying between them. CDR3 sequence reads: CASSRAGGDEKLFF. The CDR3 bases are TGTGCCAGCTCACGAGCGGGGGGAGATGAAAAACTGTTTTTT.

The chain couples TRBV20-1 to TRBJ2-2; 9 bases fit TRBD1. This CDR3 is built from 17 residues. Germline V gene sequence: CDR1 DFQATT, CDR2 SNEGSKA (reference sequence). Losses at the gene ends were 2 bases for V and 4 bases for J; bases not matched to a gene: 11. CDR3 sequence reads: CSARHRTGVAGTGELFF. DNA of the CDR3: TGCAGTGCTAGACACAGGACAGGGGTCGCGGGCACCGGGGAGCTGTTTTTT.

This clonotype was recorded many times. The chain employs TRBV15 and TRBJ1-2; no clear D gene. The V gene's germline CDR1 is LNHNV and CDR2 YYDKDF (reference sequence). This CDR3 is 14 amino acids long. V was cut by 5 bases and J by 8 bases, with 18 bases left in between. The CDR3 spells CATSPRPGSYGYTF. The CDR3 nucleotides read TGTGCCACCAGCCCACGACCGGGGAGCTACGGCTACACCTTC.